This T cell receptor (beta chain) stems from a study of blood T cell repertoires in COVID-19 (TCRdb year 2020). Study-wide context: Samples covering the acute and convalescent phases of COVID-19 were provided by collaborators in the United States, Italy and Spain. Samples came from the ongoing ImmuneRACE study (first 160 participants) plus 1,254 subjects from 6 global collaborators. Deeply sampled blood TCRbeta repertoires from subjects exposed to, actively infected with, or recovered from COVID-19 were included in the dataset. A de-identified subject ID, COVID-19 status, age in years and sex were almost always included in the sample metadata. The prospective study material was composed of cDNA or gDNA derived from T cells, B-cell-depleted T cells, or PBMCs. The repertoires were released in a freely available public database meant as a resource for research on the immune response to SARS-CoV-2. HLA class I and class II types, where available, came from metadata supplied by the sample provider rather than from assay-based typing.

The immunoSEQ Assay, a bias-controlled multiplex PCR, was used to amplify TCRbeta CDR3 regions from genomic DNA. Per the original workflow: Nucleated cell counts per sample were estimated from amplification of reference gene primers within the assay. To quantify the absolute abundance of each unique TCRbeta CDR3 rearrangement, sequence reads were collapsed and filtered. Productive Simpson clonality was computed per sample as the square root of Simpson's diversity index over productive rearrangements. The source is immuneACCESS, and TCRdb retained only in-frame sequences with V and J called. Part of the clones is not carried over; for the studies checked, unresolved V genes explain less than half of this, and the remainder is unexplained. V and J calls and clone size are those listed in that table; D and trimming were worked out from the DNA. Across this sample there are about 210,000 clones, with roughly four fifths seen only once. Jointly, the top ten make up about 12% of the sample.

Each collaborating institution followed its own protocols to collect whole blood in K2EDTA tubes. Collaborator samples were shipped for TCRbeta analysis as frozen whole blood, isolated PBMCs, or DNA extracted from either sample type. Trimming leaves V shorter by 4 bases and J shorter by 4 bases, with the junction holding 5 bases beyond the gene matches. The CDR3 goes from the cysteine to the phenylalanine over 14 residues. Just CDR3 DNA is preserved here, 42 bases in frame from base 1. From a lookup of the germline V gene, CDR1 and CDR2 are SGDLS and YYNGEE. Regarding this clone: Its antigen is still unknown. There are no base qualities to consult, and no much larger clone falls within one base.

The research as a whole found: Clinical and demographic metadata were provided uncurated, with the amount varying by source and participant.

The sample taken for sequencing was peripheral blood. This sequence originates from a woman aged 40 to 50 with acute or convalescent COVID-19. The chain joins TRBV9 to TRBJ2-1, and 7 bases in between align with TRBD2. The CDR3 protein is CASSYGGGYNEQFF. At the DNA level, the sequence is TGTGCCAGCAGCTACGGCGGGGGATACAATGAGCAGTTCTTC.